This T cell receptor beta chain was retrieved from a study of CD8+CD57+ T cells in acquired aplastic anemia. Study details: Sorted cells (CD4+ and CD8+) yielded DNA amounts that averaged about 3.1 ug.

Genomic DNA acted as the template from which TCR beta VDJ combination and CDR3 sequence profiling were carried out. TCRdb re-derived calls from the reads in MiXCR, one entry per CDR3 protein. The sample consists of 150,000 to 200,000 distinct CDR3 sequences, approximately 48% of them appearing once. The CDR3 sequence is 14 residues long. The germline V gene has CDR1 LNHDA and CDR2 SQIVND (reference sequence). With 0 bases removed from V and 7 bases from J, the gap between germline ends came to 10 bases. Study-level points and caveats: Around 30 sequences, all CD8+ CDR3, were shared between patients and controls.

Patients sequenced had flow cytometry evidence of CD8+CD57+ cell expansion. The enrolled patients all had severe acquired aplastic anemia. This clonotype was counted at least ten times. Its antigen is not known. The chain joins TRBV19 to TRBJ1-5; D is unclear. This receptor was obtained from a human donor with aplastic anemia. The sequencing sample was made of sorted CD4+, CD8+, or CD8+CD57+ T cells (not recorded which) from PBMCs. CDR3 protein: CASSIEGLRQPQHF. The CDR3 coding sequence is TGTGCCAGTAGTATAGAAGGGCTGAGACAGCCCCAGCATTTT. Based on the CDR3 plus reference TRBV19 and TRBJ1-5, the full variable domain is DGGITQSPKYLFRKEGQNVTLSCEQNLNHDAMYWYRQDPGQGLRLIYYSQIVNDFQKGDIAEGYSVSREKKESFPLTVTSAQKNPTAFYLCASSIEGLRQPQHFGDGTRLSIL.